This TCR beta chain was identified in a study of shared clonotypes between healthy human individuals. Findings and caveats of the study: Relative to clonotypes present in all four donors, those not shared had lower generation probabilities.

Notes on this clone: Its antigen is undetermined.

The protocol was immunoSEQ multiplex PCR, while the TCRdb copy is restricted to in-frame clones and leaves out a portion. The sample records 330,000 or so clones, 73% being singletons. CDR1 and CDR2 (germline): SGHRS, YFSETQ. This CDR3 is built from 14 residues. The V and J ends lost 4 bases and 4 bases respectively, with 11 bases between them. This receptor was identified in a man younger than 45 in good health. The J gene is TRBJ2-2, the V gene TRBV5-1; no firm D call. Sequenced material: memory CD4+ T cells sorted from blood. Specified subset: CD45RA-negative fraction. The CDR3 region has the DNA TGCGCCAGCAGCAACCTCTTCGGCACCGGGGAGCTGTTTTTT. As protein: CASSNLFGTGELFF.